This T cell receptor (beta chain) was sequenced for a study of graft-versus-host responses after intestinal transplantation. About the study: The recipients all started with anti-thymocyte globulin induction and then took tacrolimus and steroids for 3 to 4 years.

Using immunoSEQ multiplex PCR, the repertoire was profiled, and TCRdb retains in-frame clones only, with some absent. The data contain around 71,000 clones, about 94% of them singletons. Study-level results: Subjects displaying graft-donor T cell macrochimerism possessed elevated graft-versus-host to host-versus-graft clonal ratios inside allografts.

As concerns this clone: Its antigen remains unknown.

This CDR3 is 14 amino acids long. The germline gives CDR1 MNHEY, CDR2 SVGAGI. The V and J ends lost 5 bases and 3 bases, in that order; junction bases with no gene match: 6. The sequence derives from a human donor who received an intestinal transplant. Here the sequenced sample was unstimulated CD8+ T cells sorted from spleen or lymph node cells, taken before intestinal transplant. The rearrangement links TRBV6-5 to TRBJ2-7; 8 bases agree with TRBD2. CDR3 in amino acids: CASSRISGNYEQYF. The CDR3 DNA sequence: TGTGCCAGCAGTCGTATTAGCGGGAACTACGAGCAGTACTTC.